The next 19 T cell receptor beta chains were all read from a single sample in a study of blood T cell repertoires in COVID-19. Sequencing was performed with immunoSEQ multiplex PCR; in TCRdb, only in-frame clones are kept and a portion is missing. Here the sample spans around 260,000 clones, around 85% being singletons. Sequenced sample: peripheral blood. The receptors originated from a human donor with COVID-19, enrolled during active disease. The donor label of this sample is uncertain.

This clone was picked up a small number of times. Here the CDR3 reads CASSYLSGASEQYF. The CDR3 coding sequence is TGTGCCAGCAGTTACTTATCAGGGGCCAGCGAGCAGTACTTC. The gene calls are TRBV6-2 or TRBV6-3 and TRBJ2-7, with a tentative D call TRBD1 (6 bases). V was cut by 1 base and J by 6 bases, with 13 bases left in between. Germline CDR1 and CDR2: MNHEY and SVGEGT. This CDR3 comprises 14 residues.

The chain links TRBV28 to TRBJ2-4, with a tentative D call TRBD2 (6 bases). The CDR3 length is 15 residues. Germline V gene data show CDR1 as MDHEN and CDR2 as SYDVKM. V lost 4 bases to trimming and J lost 1 base, with 11 bases between them. The CDR3 here is CASSSGSAAKNIQYF. The CDR3 region has the DNA TGTGCCAGCAGTTCCGGGAGCGCGGCCAAAAACATTCAGTACTTC.

V and J are TRBV5-6 and TRBJ2-2, with TRBD2 matching 7 bases. The germline V gene has CDR1 SGHDT and CDR2 YYEEEE. Trimming cost V 3 bases and J 2 bases; bases outside gene matches: 4. This CDR3 contains 15 residues. CDR3: CASSSLAENTGELFF. The CDR3 DNA reads TGTGCCAGCAGCTCCCTAGCGGAAAACACCGGGGAGCTGTTTTTT.

The chain links TRBV7-9 to TRBJ2-1, with 10 bases matching TRBD2. CDR1 and CDR2 (germline): SEHNR, FQNEAQ (reference sequence). This CDR3 has 17 residues. J was trimmed by 7 bases and V by 1 base; bases with no gene match: 10. CDR3 nucleotide sequence: TGTGCCAGCAGCTTAGGGGCCCCTAGCGGGAGTAGGAATGAGCAGTTCTTC. Residues: CASSLGAPSGSRNEQFF.

The chain recombines TRBV7-8 with TRBJ2-1, with 13 bases lining up with TRBD2. The CDR3 length is 13 residues. Trimming removed 8 bases from V and 8 bases from J; junction bases left unmatched: 3. Germline V gene lookup returns CDR1 SGHVS and CDR2 FQNEAQ. CDR3 loop: CASGLAGAHEQFF. The CDR3 DNA follows: TGTGCCAGCGGACTAGCGGGAGCCCATGAGCAGTTCTTC.

The chain carries TRBV28 and TRBJ1-5; D not certain. Germline V lookup: CDR1 MDHEN, CDR2 SYDVKM. V was cut by 6 bases and J by 7 bases, with 16 bases left in between. The CDR3 is 14 residues long. The chain's CDR3 is CASSRPPPGQPQHF. Written as DNA, the CDR3 is TGTGCCAGCAGCCGCCCCCCCCCGGGGCAGCCCCAGCATTTT.

The chain employs TRBV3-1 (or the pseudogene TRBV3-2) and TRBJ1-2; possible D gene TRBD1, 6 bases. This CDR3 has 16 amino acids. Trimming shortened V by 3 bases and J by 5 bases, and 19 bases separated the two germline ends. Germline lookup yields CDR1 LGHDT and CDR2 YNNKEL (reference sequence). The CDR3 DNA sequence: TGTGCCAGCAGCCAGGGCTTTGAAGGGGGTAATTATGGCTACACCTTC. This gives the protein CASSQGFEGGNYGYTF.

This chain uses TRBV11-2 with TRBJ2-2; possibly TRBD2 for D (6 bases). The CDR3 is made up of 15 amino acids. Germline CDR1 SGHAT, CDR2 FQNNGV. V dropped 3 bases and J dropped 2 bases, with 10 bases sitting between them. DNA of the CDR3: TGTGCCAGCAGCTTCGGACTAATTAACACCGGGGAGCTGTTTTTT. Translated: CASSFGLINTGELFF.

V usage is TRBV30 and J usage is TRBJ2-1; TRBD1 aligns across 7 bases. The CDR3 sequence is 17 residues long. The V gene end was trimmed by 3 bases and the J gene end by 0 bases; junction bases not matched to a gene: 11. Germline lookup yields CDR1 GTSNPN and CDR2 SVGIG (reference sequence). The DNA of the CDR3 is TGTGCCTGGAGACCCTTCATGACAGGGAGCTCCTACAATGAGCAGTTCTTC. This gives the protein CAWRPFMTGSSYNEQFF.

The rearrangement links TRBV29-1 to TRBJ2-3; maybe TRBD2 (6 bases). Germline V CDR1 and CDR2: SQVTM, ANQGSEA. V was trimmed by 5 bases and J by 6 bases, leaving 15 bases between them. This CDR3 is built from 13 residues. The CDR3 sequence: CSVIVLASDTQYF. The CDR3, as DNA: TGCAGCGTTATCGTGCTAGCGAGTGATACGCAGTATTTT.

V gene TRBV28 combines with J gene TRBJ1-5; 9 bases match TRBD1. The CDR3 loop spans 16 amino acids. Trimming at V came to 6 bases and at J to 2 bases, leaving 8 bases not matched to a gene. Looked up from germline, CDR1 is MDHEN and CDR2 is SYDVKM. CDR3 in DNA: TGTGCCAGCAGACAAACTGACAGGGGGGGCAATCAGCCCCAGCATTTT. It translates to CASRQTDRGGNQPQHF. Drawing the rest from reference TRBV28 and TRBJ1-5, the complete variable domain is DVKVTQSSRYLVKRTGEKVFLECVQDMDHENMFWYRQDPGLGLRLIYFSYDVKMKEKGDIPEGYSVSREKKERFSLILESASTNQTSMYLCASRQTDRGGNQPQHFGDGTRLSIL.

This rearrangement joins TRBV24-1 to TRBJ1-2, with a tentative D call TRBD1 (5 bases). Per the germline V gene, CDR1 is KGHDR and CDR2 is SFDVKD. Trimming stripped 3 bases from V and 5 bases from J, with 6 bases between. CDR3 length: 12 amino acids. The DNA of the CDR3 is TGTGCCACCAGTGATCCAGGGTATGGCTACACCTTC. It translates to CATSDPGYGYTF.

The rearrangement joins TRBV3-1 (or the pseudogene TRBV3-2) to TRBJ2-1; 9 nucleotides match TRBD1. Germline V gene lookup returns CDR1 LGHDT and CDR2 YNNKEL (reference sequence). Trimming took 4 bases from V and 12 from J; bases not matched to a gene: 10. The CDR3 covers 14 residues. CDR3 nucleotides: TGTGCCAGCAGCCCGAGAGGACAGGGGAGGGGGCAGTTCTTC. As protein: CASSPRGQGRGQFF.

The genes are TRBV7-3 and TRBJ1-2; 8 bases match TRBD1. The V and J ends lost 6 bases and 7 bases, in that order; junction bases with no gene match: 10. This CDR3 contains 14 residues. Germline V gene data show CDR1 as SGHTA and CDR2 as FQGTGA. Written as DNA, the CDR3 is TGTGCCAGCAGACCAGGGCAGGGGGCGGGTGGCTACACCTTC. Translated, it gives CASRPGQGAGGYTF.

The chain employs TRBV28 and TRBJ2-1; maybe TRBD1 (6 bases). This CDR3 region has 15 residues. Trimming took 5 bases from V and 6 from J, leaving 17 bases between them. Germline CDR1 MDHEN, CDR2 SYDVKM. This chain's CDR3 is CASSRYRDGGNEQFF. The CDR3 DNA follows: TGTGCCAGCAGTCGATACAGGGATGGTGGCAATGAGCAGTTCTTC.

The rearrangement uses TRBV5-8 and TRBJ1-5; D remains ambiguous. CDR1 is SGHTS, CDR2 YDEGEE, per germline. Trimming pared 0 bases from V and 1 base from J, leaving 11 bases between. This CDR3 is built from 16 residues. DNA of the CDR3: TGTGCCAGCAGCTTGGGCACAGACCCCAGCAATCAGCCCCAGCATTTT. Protein product: CASSLGTDPSNQPQHF.

The rearrangement joins TRBV7-2 to TRBJ2-2; D ambiguous. CDR1 SGHTA and CDR2 FQGNSA come from the germline V gene. Trimming cost V 5 bases and J 7 bases, with 20 bases left between them. This CDR3 region has 16 residues. CDR3 DNA: TGTGCCAGCAGCCAAGACATCACCCTAACGGTCGGGGAGCTGTTTTTT. Its translation is CASSQDITLTVGELFF.

The chain uses TRBV27 and TRBJ1-5; no firm D call. Trimming removed 4 bases from V and 1 base from J, with 11 bases in between. The V gene's germline CDR1 is MNHEY and CDR2 SMNVEV (reference sequence). The CDR3 is made up of 15 amino acids. CDR3 region: CASSWRSPSNQPQHF. The CDR3 DNA reads as TGTGCCAGCAGTTGGAGGTCACCGAGCAATCAGCCCCAGCATTTT.

The V gene is TRBV5-4, the J gene TRBJ1-1, with D unclear. Trimming removed 0 bases from V and 1 base from J, with 7 bases in between. CDR1 and CDR2 (germline): SGHNT, YYREEE (reference sequence). The CDR3 covers 14 residues. CDR3 coding DNA: TGTGCCAGCAGCTTGGAGTTCGGGAACACTGAAGCTTTCTTT. Protein sequence: CASSLEFGNTEAFF.